What follows is one T cell receptor (beta chain) and its context. V lost 4 bases, J lost 3 bases, and 5 bases stayed unmatched. The germline CDR1 and CDR2 sequences are SGHDT and YYEEEE. The CDR3 runs 15 residues. The record originates from a study of cytomegalovirus exposure and HLA in healthy donors. The PCR was carried out with 60 Vbeta primers and 13 Jbeta primers. Method: immunoSEQ multiplex PCR; TCRdb's copy keeps in-frame clones and lacks some. The sample consists of 150,000 to 200,000 clones, almost 80% of them appearing once. The clonotype was recovered from a man aged 18 to 30 in good health and CMV-seropositive. The sample consisted of PBMCs. The chain is built from TRBV5-6 and TRBJ2-2; 8 positions agree with TRBD1. The DNA of the CDR3 is TGTGCCAGCAGCCAGGGGGCAGGGTACACCGGGGAGCTGTTTTTT. Translated, it gives CASSQGAGYTGELFF.